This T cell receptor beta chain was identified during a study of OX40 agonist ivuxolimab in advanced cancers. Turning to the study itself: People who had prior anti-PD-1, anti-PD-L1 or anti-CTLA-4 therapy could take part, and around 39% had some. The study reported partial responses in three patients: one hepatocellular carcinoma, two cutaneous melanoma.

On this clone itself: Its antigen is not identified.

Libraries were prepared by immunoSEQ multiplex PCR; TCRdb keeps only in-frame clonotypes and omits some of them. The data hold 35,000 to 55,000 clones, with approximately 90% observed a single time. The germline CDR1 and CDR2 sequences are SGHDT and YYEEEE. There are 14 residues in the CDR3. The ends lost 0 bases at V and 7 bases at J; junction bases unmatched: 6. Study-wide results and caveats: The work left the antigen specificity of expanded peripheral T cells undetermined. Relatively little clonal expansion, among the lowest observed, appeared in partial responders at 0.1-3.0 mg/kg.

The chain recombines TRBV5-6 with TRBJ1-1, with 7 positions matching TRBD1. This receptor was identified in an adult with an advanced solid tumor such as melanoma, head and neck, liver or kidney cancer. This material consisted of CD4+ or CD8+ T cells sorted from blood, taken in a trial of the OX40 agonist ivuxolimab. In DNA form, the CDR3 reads TGTGCCAGCAGCTTGGAATGGACAGGTATTGAAGCTTTCTTT. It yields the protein CASSLEWTGIEAFF.